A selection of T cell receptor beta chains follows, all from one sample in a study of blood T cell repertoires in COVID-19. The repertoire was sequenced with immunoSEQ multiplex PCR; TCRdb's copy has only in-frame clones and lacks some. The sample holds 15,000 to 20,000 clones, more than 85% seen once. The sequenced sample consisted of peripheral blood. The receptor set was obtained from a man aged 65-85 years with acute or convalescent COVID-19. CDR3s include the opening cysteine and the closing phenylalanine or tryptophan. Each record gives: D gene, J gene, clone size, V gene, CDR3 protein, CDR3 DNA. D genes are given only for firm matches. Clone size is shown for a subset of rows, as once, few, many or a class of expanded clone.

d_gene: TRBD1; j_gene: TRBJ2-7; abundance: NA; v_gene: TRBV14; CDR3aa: CASSIRTGVYEQYF; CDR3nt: TGTGCCAGCAGCATACGGACAGGGGTTTACGAGCAGTACTTC
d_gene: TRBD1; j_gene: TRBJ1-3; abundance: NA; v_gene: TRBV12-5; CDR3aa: CASGLVYYADRGFSGNTIYF; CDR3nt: TGTGCTAGTGGTTTGGTATATTATGCGGACAGGGGATTCTCTGGAAACACCATATATTTT
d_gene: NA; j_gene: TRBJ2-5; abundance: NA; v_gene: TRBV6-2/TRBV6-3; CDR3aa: CASSYSRPRQETQYF; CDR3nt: TGTGCCAGCAGTTACTCCCGACCGAGGCAAGAGACCCAGTACTTC
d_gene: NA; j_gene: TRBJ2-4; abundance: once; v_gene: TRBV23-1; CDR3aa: CASSQSAGPLAKNIQYF; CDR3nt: TGCGCCAGCAGTCAATCGGCAGGTCCCTTAGCCAAAAACATTCAGTACTTC
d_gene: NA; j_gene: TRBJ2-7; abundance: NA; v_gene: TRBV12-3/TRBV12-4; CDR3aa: CASSLSGSYEQYF; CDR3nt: TGTGCCAGCAGTTTAAGCGGCAGCTACGAGCAGTACTTC
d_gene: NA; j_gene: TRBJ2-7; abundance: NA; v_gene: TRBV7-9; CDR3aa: CASSLAGLGEQYF; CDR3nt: TGTGCCAGCAGCCTGGCAGGGTTGGGCGAGCAGTACTTC
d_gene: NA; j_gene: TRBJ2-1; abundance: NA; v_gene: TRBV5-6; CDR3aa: CASSSWGLLDNEQFF; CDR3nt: TGTGCCAGCAGCTCGTGGGGGCTACTCGACAATGAGCAGTTCTTC
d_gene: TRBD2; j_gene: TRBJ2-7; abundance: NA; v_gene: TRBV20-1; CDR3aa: CSAGGLAGARF; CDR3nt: TGCAGTGCTGGAGGACTAGCGGGAGCACGGTTC
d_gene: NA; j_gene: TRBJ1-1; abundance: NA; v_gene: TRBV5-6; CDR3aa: CASSFGPRNTEAFF; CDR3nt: TGTGCCAGCAGCTTCGGTCCAAGGAACACTGAAGCTTTCTTT
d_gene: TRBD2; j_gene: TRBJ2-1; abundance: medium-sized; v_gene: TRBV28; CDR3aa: CASSFPEREYSYNEQFF; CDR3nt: TGTGCCAGCAGTTTCCCCGAGCGGGAGTACTCCTACAATGAGCAGTTCTTC
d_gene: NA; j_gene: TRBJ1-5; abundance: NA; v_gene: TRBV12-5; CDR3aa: CASGFGQYSNQPQHF; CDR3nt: TGTGCTAGTGGTTTTGGGCAGTATAGCAATCAGCCCCAGCATTTT
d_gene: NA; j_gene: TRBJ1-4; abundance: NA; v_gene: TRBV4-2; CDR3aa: CASSQDWGREKLFF; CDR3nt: TGTGCCAGCAGCCAAGATTGGGGGCGGGAAAAACTGTTTTTT
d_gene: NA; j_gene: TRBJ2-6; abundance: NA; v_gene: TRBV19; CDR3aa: CASAGSGANVLTF; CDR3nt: TGTGCCAGCGCAGGCTCTGGGGCCAACGTCCTGACTTTC
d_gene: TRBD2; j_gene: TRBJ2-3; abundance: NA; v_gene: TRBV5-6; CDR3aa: CASSLLTSPGTDTQYF; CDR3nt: TGTGCCAGCAGCCTATTGACTAGCCCGGGGACCGATACGCAGTATTTT
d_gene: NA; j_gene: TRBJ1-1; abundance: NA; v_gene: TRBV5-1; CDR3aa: CASSSLGAIGEAFF; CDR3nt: TGCGCCAGCAGCTCTTTAGGGGCGATAGGAGAAGCTTTCTTT
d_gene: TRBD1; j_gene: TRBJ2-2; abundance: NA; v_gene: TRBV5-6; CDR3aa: CASSFRDRKTGELFF; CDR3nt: TGTGCCAGCAGCTTCCGGGACAGAAAAACCGGGGAGCTGTTTTTT
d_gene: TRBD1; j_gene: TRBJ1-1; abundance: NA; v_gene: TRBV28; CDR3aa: CASSSETGWSAFF; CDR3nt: TGTGCCAGCAGTAGCGAGACAGGGTGGTCTGCTTTCTTT
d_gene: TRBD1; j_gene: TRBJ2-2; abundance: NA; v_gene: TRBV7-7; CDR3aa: CASSRDRKTGELFF; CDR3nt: TGTGCCAGCAGCAGGGACAGAAAAACCGGGGAGCTGTTTTTT
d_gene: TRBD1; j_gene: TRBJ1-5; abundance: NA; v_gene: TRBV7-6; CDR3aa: CASSLGTGGGNQPQHF; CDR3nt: TGTGCCAGCAGCTTAGGGACAGGGGGCGGCAATCAGCCCCAGCATTTT
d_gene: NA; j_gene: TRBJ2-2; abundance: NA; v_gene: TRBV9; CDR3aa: CASSIRGRGPGELFF; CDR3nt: TGTGCCAGCAGCATCAGGGGTAGGGGACCCGGGGAGCTGTTTTTT
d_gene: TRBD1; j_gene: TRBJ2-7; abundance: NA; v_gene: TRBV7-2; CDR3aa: CASSLNRDRGSYEQYF; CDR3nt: TGTGCCAGCAGCTTAAACCGGGACAGGGGCTCCTACGAGCAGTACTTC
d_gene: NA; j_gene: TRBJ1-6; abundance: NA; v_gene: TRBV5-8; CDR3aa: CASSLIGTRIPPLHF; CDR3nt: TGTGCCAGCAGCCTGATAGGGACTCGCATCCCACCCCTCCACTTT
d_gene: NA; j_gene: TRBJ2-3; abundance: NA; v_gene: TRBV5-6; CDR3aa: CASSLPGADTQYF; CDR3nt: TGTGCCAGCAGCTTGCCGGGGGCAGATACGCAGTATTTT
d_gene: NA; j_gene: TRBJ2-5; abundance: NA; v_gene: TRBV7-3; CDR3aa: CASSLWEQETQYF; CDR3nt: TGTGCCAGCAGCTTATGGGAGCAAGAGACCCAGTACTTC
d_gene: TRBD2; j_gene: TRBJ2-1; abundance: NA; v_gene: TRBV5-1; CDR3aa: CATTLFSGSNYNEQFF; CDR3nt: TGCGCCACCACCCTTTTCAGCGGGAGTAACTACAATGAGCAGTTCTTC
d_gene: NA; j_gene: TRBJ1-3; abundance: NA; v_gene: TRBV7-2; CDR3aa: CASSLEGLSGNTIYF; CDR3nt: TGTGCCAGCAGCTTAGAGGGGCTTTCTGGAAACACCATATATTTT
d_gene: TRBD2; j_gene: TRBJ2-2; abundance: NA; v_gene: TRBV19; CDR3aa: CASRREVTGELFF; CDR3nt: TGTGCCAGTCGCCGGGAGGTTACCGGGGAGCTGTTTTTT
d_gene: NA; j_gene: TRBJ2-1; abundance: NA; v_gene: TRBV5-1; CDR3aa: CASSPLTSNEQFF; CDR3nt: TGCGCCAGCAGCCCCCTAACCTCCAATGAGCAGTTCTTC
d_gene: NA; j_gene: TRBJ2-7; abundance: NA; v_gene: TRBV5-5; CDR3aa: CASSFREGPYEQYF; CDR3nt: TGTGCCAGCAGCTTTCGAGAGGGCCCCTACGAGCAGTACTTC
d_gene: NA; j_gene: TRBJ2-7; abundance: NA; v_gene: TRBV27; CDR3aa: CASSIAGSFLYEQYF; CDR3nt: TGTGCCAGCAGTATAGCCGGGAGCTTTCTTTACGAGCAGTACTTC
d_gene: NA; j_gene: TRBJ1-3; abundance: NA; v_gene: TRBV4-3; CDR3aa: CASSQDRGNTIYF; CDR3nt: TGCGCCAGCAGCCAAGACAGGGGAAACACCATATATTTT
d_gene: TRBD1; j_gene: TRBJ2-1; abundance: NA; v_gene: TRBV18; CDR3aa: CASPDRDSNEQFF; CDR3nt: TGTGCCAGCCCCGACCGGGACAGCAATGAGCAGTTCTTC
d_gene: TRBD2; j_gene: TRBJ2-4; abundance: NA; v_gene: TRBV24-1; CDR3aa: CATSKGGAGGLNIQYF; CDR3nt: TGTGCCACCAGTAAAGGAGGAGCGGGAGGGTTGAACATTCAGTACTTC
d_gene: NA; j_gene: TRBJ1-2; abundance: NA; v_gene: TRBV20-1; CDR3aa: CSASRGGLTYGYTF; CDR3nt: TGCAGTGCTAGTAGGGGGGGGCTGACGTATGGCTACACCTTC
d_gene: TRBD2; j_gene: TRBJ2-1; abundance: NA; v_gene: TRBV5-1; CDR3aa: CASSKESGRQFF; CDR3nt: TGCGCCAGCAGTAAAGAGAGCGGGAGGCAGTTCTTC
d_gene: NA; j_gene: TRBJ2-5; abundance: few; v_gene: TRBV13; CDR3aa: CASSLGRWETQYF; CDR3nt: TGTGCCAGCAGCTTAGGGCGGTGGGAGACCCAGTACTTC
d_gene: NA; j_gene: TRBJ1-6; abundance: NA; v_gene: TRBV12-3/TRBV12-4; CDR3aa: CASRSNNSPLHF; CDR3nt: TGTGCCAGCAGGTCAAATAATTCACCCCTCCACTTT
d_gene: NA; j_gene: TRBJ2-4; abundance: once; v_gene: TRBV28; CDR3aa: CASSLGGNIQYF; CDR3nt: TGTGCCAGCTCCTTGGGGGGAAACATTCAGTACTTC
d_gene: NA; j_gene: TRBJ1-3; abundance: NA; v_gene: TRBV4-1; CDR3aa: CASSQSHGQTGNTIYF; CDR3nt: TGCGCCAGCAGCCAATCCCATGGACAGACAGGAAACACCATATATTTT
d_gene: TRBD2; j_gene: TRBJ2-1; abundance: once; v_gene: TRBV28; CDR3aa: CASSVRSSGSSRNNEQFF; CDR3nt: TGTGCCAGCAGTGTCCGTTCTAGCGGGTCATCGAGAAACAATGAGCAGTTCTTC